The 25 T cell receptor beta chains reported below all come from one sample, sequenced in a study of OX40 agonist ivuxolimab in advanced cancers. Libraries were prepared through the immunoSEQ multiplex PCR assay. TCRdb mirrors the immuneACCESS table, restricted to in-frame sequences. Some clones are absent from its copies; in checked studies, under half trace to an unresolved V gene, and the reason for the others is unknown. The sample table contains some 100,000 clones; only one count was recorded for about 90% of them. The ten biggest clones cover 0.65% to 0.85% of the sample. The sequencing used CD4+ or CD8+ T cells sorted from blood, collected in a trial of the OX40 agonist ivuxolimab. The receptors derive from an adult with an advanced solid tumor such as melanoma, head and neck, liver or kidney cancer.

This clone was found once. This chain uses TRBV9 with TRBJ1-2; 11 bases are a match to TRBD1. This CDR3 has 16 residues. Trimming removed 4 bases from V and 4 bases from J; junction bases left unmatched: 9. CDR1 is SGDLS and CDR2 is YYNGEE in the germline V gene. CDR3 region: CASSSVRGQGGYGYTF. CDR3 bases: TGTGCCAGCAGCTCCGTTAGGGGACAGGGGGGCTATGGCTACACCTTC.

The rearrangement joins TRBV5-1 to TRBJ2-3; possibly TRBD1 or TRBD2 for D (5 bases each). Germline V gives CDR1 SGHRS, CDR2 YFSETQ. The CDR3 runs 15 residues. V lost 4 bases and J 5 bases, leaving 17 bases between the germline ends. Written as DNA, the CDR3 is TGCGCCAGCAGCGGCCGGGACCCAAGACGAGATACGCAGTATTTT. Encoded protein: CASSGRDPRRDTQYF.

This clone was seen only once. The chain couples TRBV27 to TRBJ1-2; TRBD1 matches 9 bases. CDR1 MNHEY and CDR2 SMNVEV come from the germline V gene (reference sequence). Losses at the gene ends were 3 bases for V and 5 bases for J; bases not matched to a gene: 7. The CDR3 has 15 amino acids. For the CDR3, the DNA is TGTGCCAGCAGTTTCCGGGGACAGGGTGGGTATGGCTACACCTTC. Translated, it gives CASSFRGQGGYGYTF.

The chain uses TRBV19 and TRBJ1-4; the match to TRBD1 covers 10 bases. CDR1 is LNHDA and CDR2 is SQIVND in the germline V gene (reference sequence). The V gene end was trimmed by 7 bases and the J gene end by 7 bases; junction bases not matched to a gene: 9. This CDR3 spans 15 amino acids. CDR3 DNA sequence: TGTGCCAGTACCCCCCTCAGGACAGGGGGTGAAAAACTGTTTTTT. Encoded protein: CASTPLRTGGEKLFF.

CDR3 sequence reads: CASSLGLAGGIETQYF. In DNA, the CDR3 is TGTGCCAGCAGCTTAGGACTAGCGGGAGGGATAGAGACCCAGTACTTC. This chain uses TRBV7-3 with TRBJ2-5; TRBD2 agrees at 15 bases. The CDR3 runs 16 residues. V shed 2 bases, J shed 4 bases, and the junction held 2 bases outside the gene matches. Germline CDR1 is SGHTA and CDR2 is FQGTGA.

CDR3 amino acids: CASRPGKYF. Written as DNA, the CDR3 is TGTGCCAGCCGCCCCGGGAAGTATTTT. The J gene is TRBJ2-3, the V gene TRBV27; maybe TRBD2 (5 bases). V gave up 8 bases and J gave up 13 bases, with 10 bases separating them. This CDR3 has 9 amino acids. Germline values: CDR1 MNHEY, CDR2 SMNVEV (reference sequence).

Many counts were recorded for this clone. The genes are TRBV11-3 and TRBJ2-7; D not resolved. Germline assignment: CDR1 SGHNT and CDR2 YENEEA. The CDR3 length is 18 residues. V was trimmed by 0 bases and J by 1 base, leaving 19 bases between them. The CDR3 DNA reads as TGTGCCAGCAGCTTAGATCTGGACCTGGTAGGGCTGTCCTACGAGCAGTACTTC. Its translation is CASSLDLDLVGLSYEQYF.

V gene TRBV6-1 combines with J gene TRBJ2-2; D unclear. Trimming cost V 7 bases and J 5 bases, with 14 bases left between them. CDR3 length: 14 residues. Germline assignment: CDR1 MNHNS and CDR2 SASEGT. The CDR3 bases are TGTGCCAGCACCCCCCCAGGTTGGACCGGGGAGCTGTTTTTT. Translated: CASTPPGWTGELFF.

In nucleotides, the CDR3 is TGTGCCAGCAGTCCCTCCGACAGGGGCCCCAATCAGCCCCAGCATTTT. Amino acids: CASSPSDRGPNQPQHF. The chain has TRBV27 and TRBJ1-5, with 8 bases lining up with TRBD1. Germline CDR1 and CDR2: MNHEY and SMNVEV (reference sequence). V was clipped by 5 bases and J by 3 bases; unmatched bases: 9. The CDR3 covers 16 residues.

The chain uses TRBV7-3 and TRBJ2-1; tentatively, D is TRBD2 (5 bases). The CDR3 has 20 amino acids. The V end lost 1 base, the J end lost 7 bases, and 29 bases lay between the germline ends. The germline gives CDR1 SGHTA, CDR2 FQGTGA. The CDR3 sequence is CASSLSRSSPSTPDENEQFF. Written as DNA, the CDR3 is TGTGCCAGCAGCTTAAGTCGGTCTAGCCCGAGCACTCCCGACGAGAATGAGCAGTTCTTC.

This chain uses TRBV19 with TRBJ1-4; D remains ambiguous. The germline V and J ends were trimmed by 3 bases and 0 bases, with 8 bases remaining between them. The CDR3 extends over 15 amino acids. From germline, CDR1 is LNHDA and CDR2 SQIVND (reference sequence). DNA of the CDR3: TGTGCCAGTAGTATCGACGGTGCAACTAATGAAAAACTGTTTTTT. This translates into CASSIDGATNEKLFF.

The rearrangement uses TRBV9 and TRBJ1-1; D may be TRBD1 (6 bases). Germline V gene sequence: CDR1 SGDLS, CDR2 YYNGEE. This CDR3 has 16 residues. Trimming cost V 3 bases and J 1 base, with 16 bases left between them. CDR3 loop: CASSAPAGGGNTEAFF. DNA of the CDR3: TGTGCCAGCAGCGCCCCTGCGGGAGGGGGGAACACTGAAGCTTTCTTT. Using reference TRBV9 and TRBJ1-1 for the parts outside the CDR3, the full variable domain is DSGVTQTPKHLITATGQRVTLRCSPRSGDLSVYWYQQSLDQGLQFLIQYYNGEERAKGNILERFSAQQFPDLHSELNLSSLELGDSALYFCASSAPAGGGNTEAFFGQGTRLTVV.

The rearrangement links TRBV27 to TRBJ2-1; a possible D gene is TRBD2 (5 bases). Trimming shortened V by 4 bases and J by 9 bases, and 10 bases separated the two germline ends. CDR1 is MNHEY and CDR2 is SMNVEV in the germline V gene (reference sequence). This CDR3 region has 12 residues. CDR3 coding DNA: TGTGCCAGCAGTTGGAGGAACAGTGAGCAGTTCTTC. It encodes CASSWRNSEQFF.

The chain uses TRBV7-2 and TRBJ2-3, with 14 bases matching TRBD2. CDR1 is SGHTA, CDR2 FQGNSA, per germline. The J segment lost 7 bases and the V segment lost 4 bases, leaving 7 bases of the junction unmatched. CDR3 size: 16 residues. The CDR3 DNA follows: TGTGCCAGCAGCTCGACTAGCGGGAGGGCCGGGAATACGCAGTATTTT. Translation: CASSSTSGRAGNTQYF.

V is TRBV5-3 and J is TRBJ2-1, with 14 bases lining up with TRBD2. TRBV5-3 is labeled an ORF, and its function is uncertain. The CDR3 is 19 amino acids. After removal of 5 bases from V and 3 bases from J, the junction contained 13 bases not matched to a gene. The CDR3 nucleotides read TGTGCCAGAAGTTCTAGAACAATCGGGACTAGCGGGAGCTACAATGAGCAGTTCTTC. Its protein is CARSSRTIGTSGSYNEQFF.

The J gene is TRBJ1-2, the V gene TRBV6-6; 9 nucleotides line up with TRBD1. Germline-derived CDR1 and CDR2 are MNHNY and SVGAGI (reference sequence). The length of the CDR3 is 15 residues. Germline trimming cut 3 bases from V and 5 bases from J; bases unmatched to any gene: 7. The CDR3 nucleotides are TGTGCCAGCAGTTATGGGCCAGGACAGGGGTATGGCTACACCTTC. It translates to CASSYGPGQGYGYTF.

The J gene is TRBJ2-1, the V gene TRBV11-3, with TRBD1 as a possible D gene (6 bases). CDR1 SGHNT and CDR2 YENEEA come from the germline V gene. V was cut by 3 bases and J by 12 bases, with 12 bases left in between. CDR3 size: 12 residues. The CDR3 coding sequence is TGTGCCAGCAGCTTGTCCGGGACATCGCAGTTCTTC. Translation: CASSLSGTSQFF.

This chain joins TRBV19 and TRBJ2-7; 9 bases match TRBD1. This CDR3 comprises 16 residues. In germline, CDR1 is LNHDA, CDR2 SQIVND (reference sequence). V lost 3 bases and J lost 1; bases outside the gene matches: 7. The CDR3 region has the DNA TGTGCCAGTAGTATCCAAGGGACAGGGACGTCCTACGAGCAGTACTTC. Amino acids: CASSIQGTGTSYEQYF.

The chain employs TRBV7-9 and TRBJ2-7, with D perhaps matching TRBD2 (6 bases). This CDR3 comprises 12 residues. Germline values: CDR1 SEHNR, CDR2 FQNEAQ (reference sequence). Trimming shortened V by 6 bases and J by 3 bases, and 9 bases separated the two germline ends. CDR3 sequence: CASSFSGYEQYF. CDR3 in DNA: TGTGCCAGCAGTTTTAGCGGCTACGAGCAGTACTTC. Based on the CDR3 plus reference TRBV7-9 and TRBJ2-7, the full variable domain is DTGVSQNPRHKITKRGQNVTFRCDPISEHNRLYWYRQTLGQGPEFLTYFQNEAQLEKSRLLSDRFSAERPKGSFSTLEIQRTEQGDSAMYLCASSFSGYEQYFGPGTRLTVT.

The chain carries TRBV28 and TRBJ2-3, with 7 bases aligning to TRBD2. The V gene end was trimmed by 2 bases and the J gene end by 3 bases; junction bases not matched to a gene: 2. Germline-derived CDR1 and CDR2 are MDHEN and SYDVKM. The CDR3 has 14 residues. The CDR3 reads CASSLGGVTDTQYF. Here the CDR3 DNA reads TGTGCCAGCAGTTTAGGGGGGGTTACAGATACGCAGTATTTT.

J is TRBJ2-7 and V is TRBV5-6, with TRBD1 identical over 12 bases. The DNA end is more similar to TRBJ2-5, so the J call may be wrong. Germline CDR1 reads SGHDT; CDR2 reads YYEEEE. This CDR3 region has 15 residues. As DNA, the CDR3 is TGTGCCAGCAACCTGGGACAGGGGGCCGGGAAGACCCAGTACTTC. It translates to CASNLGQGAGKTQYF.

CDR3 sequence: CASSFRSLVETQYF. CDR3 DNA: TGCGCCAGCAGCTTTAGGAGTCTCGTTGAGACCCAGTACTTC. The chain joins TRBV5-1 to TRBJ2-5, with no clear D. Germline V lookup: CDR1 SGHRS, CDR2 YFSETQ. This CDR3 spans 14 amino acids. Trimming removed 2 bases from V and 5 bases from J, with 13 bases in between.

J is TRBJ1-1 and V is TRBV7-2; unclear D gene. The V gene lost 6 bases and the J gene lost 0 bases, with 14 bases spanning the gap. Germline assignment: CDR1 SGHTA and CDR2 FQGNSA. This CDR3 is 15 amino acids long. The CDR3 reads CASRRTVNMNTEAFF. DNA for the CDR3: TGTGCCAGCAGAAGGACGGTAAACATGAACACTGAAGCTTTCTTT.

Comments on this clone: A junction boundary mismatches the germline segment, possibly from a read error. V and J are TRBV7-3 and TRBJ2-3; 10 positions agree with TRBD2. CDR1 and CDR2 (germline): SGHTA, FQGTGA. The CDR3 is 16 amino acids. Here the CDR3 reads CASSSGVAGGKDTRYF. Written as DNA, the CDR3 is TGTGCCAGCAGCTCCGGGGTAGCGGGAGGAAAAGATACGCGGTATTTT.

This clone is a singleton in its sample. The CDR3 sequence is CASSVGPGNEQFF. The CDR3 nucleotides are TGTGCCAGCAGCGTCGGCCCGGGCAATGAGCAGTTCTTC. This chain connects TRBV9 to TRBJ2-1; D call uncertain. The CDR3 is made up of 13 amino acids. The V gene's germline CDR1 is SGDLS and CDR2 YYNGEE. The ends were cut back, 2 bases at V and 6 bases at J, with 9 bases in the middle.